A selection of T cell receptor beta chains follows, all from one sample in a study of tumor and adjacent non-tumor tissue in lung cancer. A single record per CDR3 protein comes from TCRdb applying MiXCR to the multiplex PCR reads. The sample lists 90,000 to 100,000 distinct CDR3 sequences; 80% were seen once. The sequencing input was distant non-tumor lung tissue. The source is a man in his sixties with small cell lung cancer. The CDR3 runs from the conserved cysteine through the conserved F or W. The D gene is left open where the match is weak. Only part of the rows carry a size: once, few, many, or a class if the clone is expanded.

NA	TRBV5-6	TRBJ1-1	NA	TGCGCCAGCAGCTTGGCCTCCGGTCCAGCGAACACTGAAGCTTTCTTT	CASSLASGPANTEAFF
TRBD2	TRBV12-3/TRBV12-4	TRBJ2-7	NA	TGTGCCAGCACTCCGGTATTAGCGGGAGACTACGAGCAGTACTTC	CASTPVLAGDYEQYF
NA	TRBV29-1	TRBJ2-3	NA	TGCAGCGTTGAGCGCGGTACCCTAAGCACAGATATGCAGTATTTT	CSVERGTLSTDMQYF
NA	TRBV11-2	TRBJ2-5	NA	TGTGCCAGCAGCTTAGCTCGACAGTGGGCAGGGCCCCAGCACTTC	CASSLARQWAGPQHF
NA	TRBV6-5	TRBJ2-7	NA	TGTGCCAGCAGTTTTAAAGCGGACACCTACGAGCAGTACTTC	CASSFKADTYEQYF
NA	TRBV12-3/TRBV12-4	TRBJ2-2	NA	TGTGCCAGCAGTCTATCGGGCGGCGGGAACTTGGCCGGGGAGCTGTTTTTT	CASSLSGGGNLAGELFF
NA	TRBV6-6	TRBJ2-1	NA	TGTGCCAGCAATTACCCCCGCGTCCGCGTCAGTACCTACAATGAGCAGTTCTTC	CASNYPRVRVSTYNEQFF
NA	TRBV4-2	TRBJ1-1	NA	TGTGTCAGCAGTCAAGGACCTGAAGCTTTCTTT	CVSSQGPEAFF
NA	TRBV12-3/TRBV12-4	TRBJ2-2	NA	TGTACCGGCAGTTCCCATCAGAAGAACACCGGGGAGCTGTTTTTT	CTGSSHQKNTGELFF
NA	TRBV11-2	TRBJ2-1	NA	TGCGCCAGTTGCCTAGTGACAGCCCAGAGCTCCTACAATGAGCAGTTCTTC	CASCLVTAQSSYNEQFF
NA	TRBV6-2/TRBV6-3	TRBJ2-7	once	TGTGCCAACAGTTACGCCCCCGAATCCAACGAGCAGTACTTC	CANSYAPESNEQYF
TRBD1	TRBV28	TRBJ2-1	NA	TGTGCCAGCAGTTCTCTCTTTGGGGACAGGGTCTCCTACAATGAGCAGTTCTTC	CASSSLFGDRVSYNEQFF
TRBD2	TRBV11-2	TRBJ2-5	NA	TGTGCCAGCAGCTCCCTGGTACAAGCGGGAGGTGAGACCCAATACTTC	CASSSLVQAGGETQYF
NA	TRBV11-1	TRBJ2-5	NA	TGTGCCAGCAGCTTACAACTCCAAGAGACCGAGTATTTC	CASSLQLQETEYF
NA	TRBV4-1	TRBJ2-3	NA	TGCGCCAGCAGCCAAGCAATCTTCCAGATCACAGATACGCAGTATTTT	CASSQAIFQITDTQYF
NA	TRBV29-1	TRBJ2-7	NA	NA	CSVAGGIAYYEQNF
TRBD2	TRBV29-1	TRBJ2-7	NA	TGCATGGTTGCCCAAGGGACTAGCGGGAGGGCAAAGAAGCAGTACTTC	CMVAQGTSGRAKKQYF
NA	TRBV12-3/TRBV12-4	TRBJ2-1	NA	TGTACCAGCAGTTTAGGTCTCTACAATGAGCAGATCTTC	CTSSLGLYNEQIF
NA	TRBV11-3	TRBJ2-5	few	TGTGTCAGCAGCTTTGGGGCAGCGGAGACCCAGTACTTC	CVSSFGAAETQYF
NA	TRBV20-1	TRBJ2-3	NA	TGCAGTGCTAGTCCGGTACAGGAGGCTGGCGGCACAGATACGCAGTATTTT	CSASPVQEAGGTDTQYF
TRBD2	TRBV11-3	TRBJ2-5	medium-sized	TGTGCCAGCAGCCCGGGACTAGCGGAAGAGACCCAGTACTTC	CASSPGLAEETQYF
TRBD1	TRBV6-5	TRBJ2-2	NA	TGTGCCAGCAAAGTGACAGGGAACACCGGGGAGCTTTTTTTT	CASKVTGNTGELFF
NA	TRBV11-2	TRBJ1-5	medium-sized	TGTGCCAGCAGCTTAGACAGGAATCAGCCCCAGCATTTT	CASSLDRNQPQHF
TRBD2	TRBV29-1	TRBJ2-5	many	TGCAGCGTGTCGGTTGGCCTTGCAGCGGGGTGGGAGACCCAGTACTTC	CSVSVGLAAGWETQYF
TRBD2	TRBV29-1	TRBJ2-5	once	TGCAGCGTATCGGTTGACCTTGCAGCGGGGTGGGAGACCCAGTACTTC	CSVSVDLAAGWETQYF
NA	TRBV11-1	TRBJ2-1	NA	TGTGCCAGCAACTTAGAGAGGGCGACCTACAATGAGCAGTTTTTC	CASNLERATYNEQFF
TRBD2	TRBV4-2	TRBJ2-3	NA	TGTGCCAACAGCCCGAACCCAAGCGGGGAGGAGACAGATACGCAGTATTTT	CANSPNPSGEETDTQYF
NA	TRBV11-2	TRBJ2-1	once	TGTGCCAGCAGCTTAGAGGCAGGGTTGATTGAGCAGTTATTT	CASSLEAGLIEQLF